One and the same sample provided the 3 T cell receptor beta chains below, sequenced in a study of response to subunit inactivated influenza vaccine (dated by TCRdb to 2016 to 2018). The library was generated by RT-PCR. Instrument on record: Illumina HiSeq 2500. TCRdb reworked the public reads: Q25 trimming with fastp, MiXCR clone assembly, productive beta chains retained. Rows with a matching CDR3 protein are joined into one entry that keeps the most common DNA and genes. The sample table holds about 800,000 distinct CDR3 sequences, of which about 20% were seen once. Of the sample, around 9.6% falls within the top ten clones. The starting material was PBMCs from blood, obtained 5 to 6 days after vaccination. The receptors derive from a man aged 45 to 65 who received an inactivated influenza vaccine. Donor details come from another sample of the same person, matched by shared clones.

This clonotype appeared a few times. The chain recombines TRBV20-1 with TRBJ1-5; no definite D call. The ends were cut back, 3 bases at V and 0 bases at J, with 9 bases in the middle. CDR1 and CDR2 (germline): DFQATT, SNEGSKA (reference sequence). This CDR3 spans 14 amino acids. The CDR3, as DNA: TGCAGTGCTAGTCCCTTAGATAGCAATCAGCCCCAGCATTTT. Its protein is CSASPLDSNQPQHF.

A few counts support this clonotype. The V call is TRBV12-3 or TRBV12-4, the J call TRBJ2-2, with 8 bases that match TRBD1. The CDR3 spans 14 residues. The V gene end was trimmed by 10 bases and the J gene end by 2 bases; junction bases not matched to a gene: 6. CDR3 sequence reads: CATRQGANTGELFF. The CDR3 DNA is TGTGCCACCCGCCAGGGGGCCAACACCGGGGAGCTGTTTTTT.

The chain joins TRBV5-1 to TRBJ1-6; 8 bases are shared with TRBD1. Germline-derived CDR1 and CDR2 are SGHRS and YFSETQ. V trimming: 2 bases; J trimming: 5 bases; junction bases outside the gene matches: 3. The CDR3 spans 15 residues. Here the CDR3 reads CASSFMGQDNSPLHF. The CDR3 DNA is TGCGCCAGCAGCTTTATGGGACAGGATAATTCACCCCTCCACTTT.